The 17 T cell receptor beta chains given below trace back to one sample, sequenced in a study of blood T cell repertoires in COVID-19. Data came from immunoSEQ multiplex PCR; TCRdb stores just in-frame clones and leaves some out. The sample consists of some 250,000 clones, 88% of them appearing once. Sequencing input: peripheral blood. These receptors were taken from a woman in her twenties or thirties with acute or convalescent COVID-19.

The chain has TRBV7-5 and TRBJ1-5; TRBD1 is the table's D call and was not checked against the DNA. TRBV7-5 is a pseudogene segment. There are 14 residues in the CDR3. The CDR3 is CARSFYRGHQPQHF. CDR3 in DNA: TGTGCCAGAAGCTTTTACAGGGGGCATCAGCCCCAGCATTTT.

This chain joins TRBV3-1 (or the pseudogene TRBV3-2) and TRBJ2-1; 7 bases line up with TRBD2. Germline V gene data show CDR1 as LGHDT and CDR2 as YNNKEL (reference sequence). Trimming at V came to 1 base and at J to 7 bases, leaving 13 bases not matched to a gene. The CDR3 is 17 residues long. The CDR3 DNA sequence: TGTGCCAGCAGCCAAGTGGTGGGAGGGATAGCGGCGAATGAGCAGTTCTTC. Protein sequence: CASSQVVGGIAANEQFF.

The chain carries TRBV27 and TRBJ1-5, with unresolved D. Germline V lookup: CDR1 MNHEY, CDR2 SMNVEV (reference sequence). The CDR3 is 12 residues long. Trimming took 4 bases from V and 4 from J, leaving 5 bases between them. CDR3 sequence reads: CASSSLNQPQHF. The CDR3 DNA is TGTGCCAGCAGTTCCCTAAATCAGCCCCAGCATTTT.

The chain joins TRBV19 to TRBJ2-1; perhaps TRBD1 as D (5 bases). Germline assignment: CDR1 LNHDA and CDR2 SQIVND (reference sequence). The length of the CDR3 is 16 residues. The V gene lost 1 base and the J gene lost 5 bases, with 15 bases spanning the gap. Here the CDR3 DNA reads TGTGCCAGTAGTATAGGGTCAGGGCCTATCAACAATGAGCAGTTCTTC. This gives the protein CASSIGSGPINNEQFF.

This chain joins TRBV3-1 (or the pseudogene TRBV3-2) and TRBJ2-7; 8 nucleotides align to TRBD2. V lost 0 bases and J lost 1; bases outside the gene matches: 8. The CDR3 is 17 amino acids. CDR1 and CDR2 (germline): LGHDT, YNNKEL (reference sequence). The CDR3 region is CASSQDRWASGSYEQYF. The CDR3 nucleotides are TGTGCCAGCAGCCAAGATAGGTGGGCTAGCGGGTCCTACGAGCAGTACTTC.

The chain has TRBV7-9 and TRBJ2-1, with 11 positions matching TRBD2. Trimming at V came to 5 bases and at J to 3 bases, leaving 3 bases not matched to a gene. The CDR3 loop spans 15 amino acids. Germline CDR1 reads SEHNR; CDR2 reads FQNEAQ (reference sequence). CDR3 amino acids: CASSTGLAGYNEQFF. The CDR3 DNA follows: TGTGCCAGCAGCACAGGACTAGCGGGCTACAATGAGCAGTTCTTC.

This chain joins TRBV9 and TRBJ2-7; 9 bases line up with TRBD2. Germline CDR1 is SGDLS and CDR2 is YYNGEE. The CDR3 has 16 residues. The J segment lost 4 bases and the V segment lost 0 bases, leaving 8 bases of the junction unmatched. Here the CDR3 reads CASSVDGGSGSYEQYF. DNA for the CDR3: TGTGCCAGCAGCGTAGATGGTGGTAGCGGGAGTTACGAGCAGTACTTC. The entire variable domain, with the rest obtained from reference TRBV9 and TRBJ2-7, is as follows: DSGVTQTPKHLITATGQRVTLRCSPRSGDLSVYWYQQSLDQGLQFLIQYYNGEERAKGNILERFSAQQFPDLHSELNLSSLELGDSALYFCASSVDGGSGSYEQYFGPGTRLTVT.

The V gene is TRBV19, the J gene TRBJ2-1, with TRBD1 matching 8 bases. The CDR3 is 15 amino acids. Germline V gives CDR1 LNHDA, CDR2 SQIVND (reference sequence). With V trimmed by 7 bases and J by 6 bases, 11 bases remained unmatched. The chain's CDR3 is CASMVGDRSPNEQFF. In DNA, the CDR3 is TGTGCCAGTATGGTTGGGGACAGGAGTCCCAATGAGCAGTTCTTC.

The gene calls are TRBV3-1 (or the pseudogene TRBV3-2) and TRBJ2-3, with TRBD2 identical over 10 bases. The CDR3 covers 15 residues. J gave up 0 bases and V 5 bases, and 2 bases lay outside the gene matches. CDR1 is LGHDT and CDR2 is YNNKEL in the germline V gene (reference sequence). CDR3 residues: CASSTSGTSTDTQYF. The CDR3 region has the DNA TGTGCCAGCAGCACTAGCGGGACTAGCACAGATACGCAGTATTTT.

This rearrangement joins TRBV18 to TRBJ2-1, with D possibly being TRBD2 (5 bases). CDR3 length: 12 amino acids. Trimming took 6 bases from V and 8 from J, leaving 11 bases between them. Germline CDR1 KGHSH, CDR2 LQKENI. DNA for the CDR3: TGTGCCAGCTCTCGAGACGGGGATGAGCAGTTCTTC. This gives the protein CASSRDGDEQFF.

The V and J genes are TRBV6-5 and TRBJ1-3, with no clear D. Looked up from germline, CDR1 is MNHEY and CDR2 is SVGAGI. CDR3 length equals 16 residues. V lost 0 bases and J 0 bases, leaving 9 bases between the germline ends. In DNA, the CDR3 is TGTGCCAGCAGTTACTCGAGACAAATCTCTGGAAACACCATATATTTT. Translating it yields CASSYSRQISGNTIYF.

The chain combines TRBV24-1 with TRBJ2-5, with TRBD2 identical over 7 bases. Losses at the gene ends were 4 bases for V and 4 bases for J; bases not matched to a gene: 11. The CDR3 has 16 residues. Per germline, CDR1 KGHDR and CDR2 SFDVKD. DNA of the CDR3: TGTGCCACCAGTGACCCGGGTAGGGCGGGAGCAGAGACCCAGTACTTC. It yields the protein CATSDPGRAGAETQYF.

This chain connects TRBV27 to TRBJ2-2; D is unresolved. Per germline, CDR1 MNHEY and CDR2 SMNVEV (reference sequence). The V gene lost 3 bases and the J gene lost 6 bases, with 8 bases spanning the gap. This CDR3 comprises 13 residues. This CDR3 is CASSFGPAGELFF. The CDR3 DNA reads as TGTGCCAGCAGTTTTGGTCCAGCCGGGGAGCTGTTTTTT.

The V call is TRBV5-1, the J call TRBJ2-4; TRBD2 matches 8 bases. Germline lookup yields CDR1 SGHRS and CDR2 YFSETQ. This CDR3 contains 15 residues. Trimming at V came to 0 bases and at J to 6 bases, leaving 5 bases not matched to a gene. The CDR3 sequence: CASSLGSAGGNIQYF. The CDR3 DNA sequence: TGCGCCAGCAGCTTGGGTTCCGCGGGGGGAAACATTCAGTACTTC.

The gene calls are TRBV14 and TRBJ1-3; no reliable D call. This CDR3 is built from 16 residues. The V gene lost 4 bases and the J gene lost 0 bases, with 13 bases spanning the gap. In germline, CDR1 is SGHDN, CDR2 FVKESK. The CDR3 DNA sequence: TGTGCCAGCAGCCCCCGACTGCTTAGCTCTGGAAACACCATATATTTT. Translating gives CASSPRLLSSGNTIYF.

This clone appeared once. The chain has TRBV6-5 and TRBJ1-1; weak D call: TRBD1 (5 bases). There are 12 residues in the CDR3. The V gene's germline CDR1 is MNHEY and CDR2 SVGAGI. Trimming removed 5 bases at V and 10 bases at J, with 14 bases between. CDR3 sequence reads: CASSPGPGGAFF. In nucleotides, the CDR3 is TGTGCCAGCAGTCCGGGGCCGGGAGGAGCTTTCTTT.

The V gene is TRBV7-2, the J gene TRBJ1-1, with 7 bases that match TRBD1. The CDR3 loop spans 13 amino acids. After removal of 6 bases from V and 4 bases from J, the junction contained 5 bases not matched to a gene. Germline loops: CDR1 SGHTA, CDR2 FQGNSA. CDR3 amino acids: CASRQGGSTEAFF. For the CDR3, the DNA is TGTGCCAGCAGGCAGGGGGGTTCCACTGAAGCTTTCTTT.